A single sample is the source of the 9 T cell receptor beta chains below, sequenced in a study of immune cell composition in non-small cell lung cancer. Data came from immunoSEQ multiplex PCR; TCRdb stores just in-frame clones and leaves some out. Of around 1,200 clones listed, more than 75% are singletons. The sample taken for sequencing was lung tumor tissue. These receptor sequences come from a human donor with non-small cell lung cancer.

The genes are TRBV2 and TRBJ1-3; D not certain. V was cut by 7 bases and J by 0 bases, with 10 bases left in between. Germline V CDR1 and CDR2: SNHLY, FYNNEI. The CDR3 runs to 14 residues. CDR3 loop: CASTAQPSGNTIYF. For the CDR3, the DNA is TGTGCCAGCACCGCACAACCCTCTGGAAACACCATATATTTT.

The rearrangement joins TRBV7-3 to TRBJ2-1, with D maybe TRBD2 (6 bases). CDR1 and CDR2 (germline): SGHTA, FQGTGA. V was clipped by 5 bases and J by 6 bases, with 14 bases between them. The CDR3 consists of 14 residues. CDR3 region: CASSLSDSGNEQFF. CDR3 bases: TGTGCCAGCAGCCTCAGTGATAGCGGCAATGAGCAGTTCTTC.

J is TRBJ2-5 and V is TRBV29-1, with a tentative D call TRBD1 (6 bases). Germline CDR1 is SQVTM and CDR2 is ANQGSEA. The CDR3 spans 14 residues. The V end was cut by 4 bases, the J end by 2 bases, with 14 bases between. CDR3 DNA: TGCAGCGTTGTGCGCAGGGGAGATCAAGAGACCCAGTACTTC. This gives the protein CSVVRRGDQETQYF.

The J gene is TRBJ2-5, the V gene TRBV6-5, with D uncertain. Germline assignment: CDR1 MNHEY and CDR2 SVGAGI. The germline V and J ends were trimmed by 5 bases and 4 bases, with 14 bases remaining between them. CDR3 length equals 14 residues. Here the CDR3 DNA reads TGTGCCAGCAGTACTAACCCGACTGGAGAGACCCAGTACTTC. Amino acid sequence: CASSTNPTGETQYF.

The chain couples TRBV6-5 to TRBJ2-5; tentative D call: TRBD2 (6 bases). Trimming cost V 6 bases and J 2 bases, with 16 bases left between them. This CDR3 contains 15 residues. CDR1 and CDR2 (germline): MNHEY, SVGAGI. The CDR3 sequence: CASRQDGRFQETQYF. The CDR3 coding sequence is TGTGCCAGCAGGCAGGACGGGAGATTTCAAGAGACCCAGTACTTC.

The chain joins TRBV30 to TRBJ2-5, with 7 bases fitting TRBD1. CDR1 and CDR2 from the germline V gene are GTSNPN and SVGIG (reference sequence). The CDR3 sequence is 14 residues long. V gave up 2 bases and J gave up 2 bases; unmatched junction bases: 5. The CDR3 DNA follows: TGTGCCTGGAGTAAAACAGGGGCTCAAGAGACCCAGTACTTC. Translated, it gives CAWSKTGAQETQYF.

This chain links TRBV5-1 with TRBJ2-1; TRBD1 is a possible D gene (5 bases). V dropped 0 bases and J dropped 12 bases, with 16 bases sitting between them. CDR3 length equals 14 residues. CDR1 and CDR2 (germline): SGHRS, YFSETQ. CDR3 coding DNA: TGCGCCAGCAGCTTGGATCCAGGGCTTACTGCGCAGTTCTTC. It codes for CASSLDPGLTAQFF.

The chain joins TRBV6-5 to TRBJ1-2, with TRBD1 identical over 8 bases. CDR1 MNHEY and CDR2 SVGAGI come from the germline V gene. The V and J ends lost 5 bases and 7 bases, in that order; junction bases with no gene match: 6. The CDR3 is 13 residues long. The CDR3 region has the DNA TGTGCCAGCAGTCCTGGACAGGGACTTGGCTACACCTTC. Translating it yields CASSPGQGLGYTF.

The rearrangement uses TRBV5-1 and TRBJ2-3; TRBD2 is a possible D gene (5 bases). V dropped 0 bases and J dropped 2 bases, with 10 bases sitting between them. The CDR3 contains 15 residues. Germline V gives CDR1 SGHRS, CDR2 YFSETQ. The CDR3 here is CASSLGSGSTDTQYF. CDR3 nucleotides: TGCGCCAGCAGCTTGGGGTCGGGGTCCACAGATACGCAGTATTTT.